This passage covers 3 T cell receptor beta chains from one sample sequenced in a study of technical replicates of blood from a few donors. Sequencing was performed with immunoSEQ multiplex PCR; in TCRdb, only in-frame clones are kept and a portion is missing. The data show 75,000 to 90,000 clones, 95% seen once. Source material: T cells isolated from PBMCs. All receptors come from a human donor in good health.

The chain couples TRBV27 to TRBJ1-5, with 10 bases fitting TRBD1. V trimming: 8 bases; J trimming: 3 bases; junction bases outside the gene matches: 7. Germline values: CDR1 MNHEY, CDR2 SMNVEV (reference sequence). CDR3 length equals 15 residues. CDR3 in DNA: TGTGCCAGCGCTTGGACAGGGGGGCCCAATCAGCCCCAGCATTTT. It yields the protein CASAWTGGPNQPQHF.

V usage is TRBV6-4 and J usage is TRBJ1-1; a possible D gene is TRBD1 (5 bases). V lost 10 bases, J lost 2 bases, and 20 bases lay in between. The length of the CDR3 is 15 residues. The germline V gene encodes CDR1 MRHNA and CDR2 SNTAGT. CDR3 protein: CATHRMGGVNTEAFF. CDR3 DNA sequence: TGTGCCACCCATAGGATGGGGGGAGTAAACACTGAAGCTTTCTTT.

The rearrangement joins TRBV30 to TRBJ2-3, with 8 bases lining up with TRBD1. Germline V gene sequence: CDR1 GTSNPN, CDR2 SVGIG (reference sequence). The CDR3 consists of 15 residues. With V trimmed by 3 bases and J by 2 bases, 7 bases remained unmatched. The CDR3 loop is CAWSPGQAYTDTQYF. For the CDR3, the DNA is TGTGCCTGGAGCCCGGGACAGGCCTACACAGATACGCAGTATTTT.